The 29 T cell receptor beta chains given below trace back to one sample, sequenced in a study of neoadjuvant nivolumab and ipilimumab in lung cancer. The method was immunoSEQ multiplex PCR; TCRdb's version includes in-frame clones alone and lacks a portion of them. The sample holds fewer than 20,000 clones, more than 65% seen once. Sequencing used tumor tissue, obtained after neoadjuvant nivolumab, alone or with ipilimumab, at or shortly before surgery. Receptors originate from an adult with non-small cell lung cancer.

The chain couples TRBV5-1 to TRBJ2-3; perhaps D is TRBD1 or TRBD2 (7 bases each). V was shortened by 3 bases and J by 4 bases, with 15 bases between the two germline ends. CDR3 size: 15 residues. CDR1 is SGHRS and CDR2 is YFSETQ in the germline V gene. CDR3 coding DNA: TGCGCCAGCAGCTCCCAGGGGGGGGAGGCAGATACGCAGTATTTT. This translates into CASSSQGGEADTQYF.

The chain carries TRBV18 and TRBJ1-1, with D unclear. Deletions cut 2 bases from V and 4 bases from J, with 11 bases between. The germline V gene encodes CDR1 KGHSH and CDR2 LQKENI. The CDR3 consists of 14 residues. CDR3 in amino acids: CASSPARGSTEAFF. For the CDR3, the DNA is TGTGCCAGCTCACCAGCGCGGGGTAGCACTGAAGCTTTCTTT.

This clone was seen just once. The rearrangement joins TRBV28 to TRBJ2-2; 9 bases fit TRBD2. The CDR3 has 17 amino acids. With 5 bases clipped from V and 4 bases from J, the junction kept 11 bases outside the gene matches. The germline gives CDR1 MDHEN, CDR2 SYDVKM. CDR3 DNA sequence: TGTGCCAGCAGTACTGCCATGGGACTAGCAGGCACCGGGGAGCTGTTTTTT. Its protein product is CASSTAMGLAGTGELFF.

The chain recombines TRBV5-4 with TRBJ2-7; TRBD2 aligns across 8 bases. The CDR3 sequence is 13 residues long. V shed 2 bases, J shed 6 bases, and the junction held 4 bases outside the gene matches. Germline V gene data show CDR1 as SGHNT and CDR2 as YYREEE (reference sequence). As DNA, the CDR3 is TGTGCCAGCAGCTTCAGTCTAGCGGGCGAGCAGTACTTC. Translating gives CASSFSLAGEQYF.

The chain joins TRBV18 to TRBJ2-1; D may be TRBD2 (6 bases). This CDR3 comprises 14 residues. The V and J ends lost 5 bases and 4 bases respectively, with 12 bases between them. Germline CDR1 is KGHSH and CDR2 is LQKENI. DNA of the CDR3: TGTGCCAGCTCAGCCGGGACTGGATACAATGAGCAGTTCTTC. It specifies CASSAGTGYNEQFF.

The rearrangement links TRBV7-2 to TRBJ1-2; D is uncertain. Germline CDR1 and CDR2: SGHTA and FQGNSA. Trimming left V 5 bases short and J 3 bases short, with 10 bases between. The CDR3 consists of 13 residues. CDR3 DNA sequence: TGTGCCAGCAGCCCGGTGGCAGACTATGGCTACACCTTC. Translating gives CASSPVADYGYTF.

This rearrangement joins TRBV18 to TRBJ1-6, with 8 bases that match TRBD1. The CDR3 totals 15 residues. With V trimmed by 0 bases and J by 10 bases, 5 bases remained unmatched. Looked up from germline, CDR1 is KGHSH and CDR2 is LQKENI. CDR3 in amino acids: CASSPPRDRRSPLHF. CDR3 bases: TGTGCCAGCTCACCACCCCGGGACAGGAGGTCACCCCTCCACTTT.

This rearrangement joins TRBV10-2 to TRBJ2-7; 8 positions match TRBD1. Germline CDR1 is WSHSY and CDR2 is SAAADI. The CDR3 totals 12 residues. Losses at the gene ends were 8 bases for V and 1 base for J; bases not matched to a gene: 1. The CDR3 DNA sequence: TGCGCCAGCGGGGACAGGTCCTACGAGCAGTACTTC. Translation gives CASGDRSYEQYF.

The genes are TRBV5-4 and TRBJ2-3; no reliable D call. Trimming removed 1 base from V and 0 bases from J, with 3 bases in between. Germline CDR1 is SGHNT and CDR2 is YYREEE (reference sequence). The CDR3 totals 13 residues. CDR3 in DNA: TGTGCCAGCAGCTTGCGCAGCACAGATACGCAGTATTTT. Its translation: CASSLRSTDTQYF. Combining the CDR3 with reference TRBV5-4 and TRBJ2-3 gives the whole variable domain ETGVTQSPTHLIKTRGQQVTLRCSSQSGHNTVSWYQQALGQGPQFIFQYYREEENGRGNFPPRFSGLQFPNYSSELNVNALELDDSALYLCASSLRSTDTQYFGPGTRLTVL.

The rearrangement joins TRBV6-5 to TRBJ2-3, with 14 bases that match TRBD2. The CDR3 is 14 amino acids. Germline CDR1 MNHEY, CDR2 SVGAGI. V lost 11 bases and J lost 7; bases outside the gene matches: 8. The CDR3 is CAVTRTSGRHTQYF. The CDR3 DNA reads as TGTGCCGTTACGAGGACTAGCGGGAGGCATACGCAGTATTTT.

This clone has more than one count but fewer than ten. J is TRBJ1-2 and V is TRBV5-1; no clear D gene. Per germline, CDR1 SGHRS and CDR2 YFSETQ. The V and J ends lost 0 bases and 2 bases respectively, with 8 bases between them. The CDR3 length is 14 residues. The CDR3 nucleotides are TGCGCCAGCAGCTTGGGAACGGAGAACTATGGCTACACCTTC. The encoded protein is CASSLGTENYGYTF. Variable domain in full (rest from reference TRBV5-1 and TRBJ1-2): KAGVTQTPRYLIKTRGQQVTLSCSPISGHRSVSWYQQTPGQGLQFLFEYFSETQRNKGNFPGRFSGRQFSNSRSEMNVSTLELGDSALYLCASSLGTENYGYTFGSGTRLTVV.

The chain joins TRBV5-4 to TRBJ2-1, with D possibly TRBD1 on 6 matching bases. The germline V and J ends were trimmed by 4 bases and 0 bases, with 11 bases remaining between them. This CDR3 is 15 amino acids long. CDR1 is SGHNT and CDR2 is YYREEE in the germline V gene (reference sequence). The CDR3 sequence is CASSTTGSSYNEQFF. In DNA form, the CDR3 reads TGTGCCAGCAGCACCACAGGGAGCTCCTACAATGAGCAGTTCTTC.

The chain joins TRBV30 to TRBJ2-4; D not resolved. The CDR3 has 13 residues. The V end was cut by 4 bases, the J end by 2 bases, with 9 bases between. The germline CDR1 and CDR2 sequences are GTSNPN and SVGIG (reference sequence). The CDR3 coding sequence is TGTGCCTGGACCCCGAGGTCCAAAAACATTCAGTACTTC. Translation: CAWTPRSKNIQYF.

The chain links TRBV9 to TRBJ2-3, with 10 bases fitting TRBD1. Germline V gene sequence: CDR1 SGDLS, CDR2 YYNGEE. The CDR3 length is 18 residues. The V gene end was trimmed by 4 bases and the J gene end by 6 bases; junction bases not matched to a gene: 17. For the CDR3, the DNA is TGTGCCAGCAGCATAGGAGGGAACCGGGACAGGGGAACGGATACGCAGTATTTT. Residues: CASSIGGNRDRGTDTQYF. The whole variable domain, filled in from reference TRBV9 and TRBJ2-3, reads DSGVTQTPKHLITATGQRVTLRCSPRSGDLSVYWYQQSLDQGLQFLIQYYNGEERAKGNILERFSAQQFPDLHSELNLSSLELGDSALYFCASSIGGNRDRGTDTQYFGPGTRLTVL.

DNA of the CDR3: TGTGCCAGCAGAGCGGACACCGGGGAGCTGTTTTTT. Amino acid sequence: CASRADTGELFF. This rearrangement joins TRBV27 to TRBJ2-2; D possibly corresponds to TRBD2 (5 bases). This CDR3 contains 12 residues. Germline CDR1 reads MNHEY; CDR2 reads SMNVEV (reference sequence). V lost 6 bases to trimming and J lost 3 bases, with 5 bases between them.

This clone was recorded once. The CDR3 protein is CASSLEAGKGGYTF. The CDR3 nucleotides read TGTGCCAGCAGCTTAGAGGCAGGGAAGGGCGGCTACACCTTC. The chain recombines TRBV7-6 with TRBJ1-2; TRBD1 might be the D (5 bases). V gave up 1 base and J gave up 8 bases, with 14 bases separating them. CDR3 length equals 14 residues. Germline CDR1 SGHVS, CDR2 FNYEAQ.

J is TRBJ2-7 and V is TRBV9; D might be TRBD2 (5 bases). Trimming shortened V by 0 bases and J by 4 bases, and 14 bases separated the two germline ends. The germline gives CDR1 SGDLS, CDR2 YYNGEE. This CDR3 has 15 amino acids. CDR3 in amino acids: CASSVGVGREYEQYF. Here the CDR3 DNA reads TGTGCCAGCAGCGTAGGGGTAGGACGGGAATACGAGCAGTACTTC. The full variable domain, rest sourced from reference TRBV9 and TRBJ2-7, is DSGVTQTPKHLITATGQRVTLRCSPRSGDLSVYWYQQSLDQGLQFLIQYYNGEERAKGNILERFSAQQFPDLHSELNLSSLELGDSALYFCASSVGVGREYEQYFGPGTRLTVT.

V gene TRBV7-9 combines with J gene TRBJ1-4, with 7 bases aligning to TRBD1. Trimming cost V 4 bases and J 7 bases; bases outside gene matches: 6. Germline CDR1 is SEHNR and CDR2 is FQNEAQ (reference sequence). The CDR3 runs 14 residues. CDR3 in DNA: TGTGCCAGCAGCTCGACAGGGAGGGGTGAAAAACTGTTTTTT. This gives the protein CASSSTGRGEKLFF.

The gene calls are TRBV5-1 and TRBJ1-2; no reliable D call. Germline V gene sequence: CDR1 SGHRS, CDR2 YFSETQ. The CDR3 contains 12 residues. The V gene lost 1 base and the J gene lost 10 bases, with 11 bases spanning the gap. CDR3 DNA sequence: TGCGCCAGCAGCTTGCAAGAGACGCCCTACACCTTC. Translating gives CASSLQETPYTF.

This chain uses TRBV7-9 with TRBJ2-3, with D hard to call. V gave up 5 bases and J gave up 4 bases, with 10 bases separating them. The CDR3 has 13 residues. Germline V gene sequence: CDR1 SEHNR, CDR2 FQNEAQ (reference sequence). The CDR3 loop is CASSQWSADTQYF. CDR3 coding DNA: TGTGCCAGCAGCCAGTGGAGCGCAGATACGCAGTATTTT. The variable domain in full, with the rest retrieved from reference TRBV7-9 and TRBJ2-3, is DTGVSQNPRHKITKRGQNVTFRCDPISEHNRLYWYRQTLGQGPEFLTYFQNEAQLEKSRLLSDRFSAERPKGSFSTLEIQRTEQGDSAMYLCASSQWSADTQYFGPGTRLTVL.

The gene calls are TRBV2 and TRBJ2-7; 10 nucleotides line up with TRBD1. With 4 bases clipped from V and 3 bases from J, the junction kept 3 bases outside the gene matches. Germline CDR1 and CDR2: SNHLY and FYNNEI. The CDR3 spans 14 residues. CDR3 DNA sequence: TGTGCCAGCAGTGTGGGGACAGGGGTCTACGAGCAGTACTTC. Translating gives CASSVGTGVYEQYF.

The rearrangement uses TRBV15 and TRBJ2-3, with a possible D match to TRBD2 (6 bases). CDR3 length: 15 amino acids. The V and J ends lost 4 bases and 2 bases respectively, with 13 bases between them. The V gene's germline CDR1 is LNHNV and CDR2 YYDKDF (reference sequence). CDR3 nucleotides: TGTGCCACCAGCACCTCCGGGGAGGTCACAGATACGCAGTATTTT. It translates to CATSTSGEVTDTQYF.

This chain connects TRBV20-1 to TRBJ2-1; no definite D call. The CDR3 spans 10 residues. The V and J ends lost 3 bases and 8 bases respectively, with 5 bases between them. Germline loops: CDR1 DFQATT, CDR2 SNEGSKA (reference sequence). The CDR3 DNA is TGCAGTGCTAGCGGCGATGAGCAGTTCTTC. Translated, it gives CSASGDEQFF.

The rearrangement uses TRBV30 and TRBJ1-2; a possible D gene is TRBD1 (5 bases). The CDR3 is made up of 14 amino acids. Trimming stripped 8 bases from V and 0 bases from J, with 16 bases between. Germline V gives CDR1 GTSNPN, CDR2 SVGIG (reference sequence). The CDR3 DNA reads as TGTGCCGGAGGAAAACAGGATACTAACTATGGCTACACCTTC. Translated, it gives CAGGKQDTNYGYTF.

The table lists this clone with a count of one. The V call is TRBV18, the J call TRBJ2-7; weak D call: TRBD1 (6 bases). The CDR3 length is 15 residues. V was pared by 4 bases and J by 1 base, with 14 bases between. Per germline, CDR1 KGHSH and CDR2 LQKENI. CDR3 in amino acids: CASSQKTQGSYEQYF. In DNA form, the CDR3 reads TGTGCCAGCTCACAGAAAACACAGGGTTCCTACGAGCAGTACTTC.

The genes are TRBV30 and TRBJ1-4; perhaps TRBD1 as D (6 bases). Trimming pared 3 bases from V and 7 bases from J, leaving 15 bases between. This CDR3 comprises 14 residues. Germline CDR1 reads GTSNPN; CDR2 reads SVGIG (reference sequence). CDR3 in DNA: TGTGCCTGGAGGAAACAGGGAGTAGTTGAAAAACTGTTTTTT. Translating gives CAWRKQGVVEKLFF. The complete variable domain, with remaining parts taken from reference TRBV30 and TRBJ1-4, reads SQTIHQWPATLVQPVGSPLSLECTVEGTSNPNLYWYRQAAGRGLQLLFYSVGIGQISSEVPQNLSASRPQDRQFILSSKKLLLSDSGFYLCAWRKQGVVEKLFFGSGTQLSVL.

The CDR3 loop is CAWSGQGSVYEQYF. The CDR3, as DNA: TGTGCCTGGAGTGGACAGGGGAGTGTTTACGAGCAGTACTTC. V is TRBV30 and J is TRBJ2-7, with 8 bases matching TRBD1. V lost 1 base and J lost 4; bases outside the gene matches: 6. Per the germline V gene, CDR1 is GTSNPN and CDR2 is SVGIG (reference sequence). CDR3 length: 14 residues. The variable domain in full, with the rest retrieved from reference TRBV30 and TRBJ2-7, is SQTIHQWPATLVQPVGSPLSLECTVEGTSNPNLYWYRQAAGRGLQLLFYSVGIGQISSEVPQNLSASRPQDRQFILSSKKLLLSDSGFYLCAWSGQGSVYEQYFGPGTRLTVT.

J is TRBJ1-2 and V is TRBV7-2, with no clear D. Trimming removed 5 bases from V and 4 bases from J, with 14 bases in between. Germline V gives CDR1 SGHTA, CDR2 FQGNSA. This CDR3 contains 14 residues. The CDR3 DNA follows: TGTGCCAGCAGCCCTACCTCTGGTTTCTATGGCTACACCTTC. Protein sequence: CASSPTSGFYGYTF.

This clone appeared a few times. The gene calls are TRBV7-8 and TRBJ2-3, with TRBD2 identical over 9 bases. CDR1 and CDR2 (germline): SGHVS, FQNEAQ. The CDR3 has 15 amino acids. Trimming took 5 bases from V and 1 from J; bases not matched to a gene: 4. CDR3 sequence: CASSPSSGGTDTQYF. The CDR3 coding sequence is TGTGCCAGCAGCCCCTCTAGCGGGGGCACAGATACGCAGTATTTT.